This record covers a single TCR beta chain. This clone came up a few times. Its antigen is currently not known. No base qualities exist here, and no much larger clone lies one base off it. The sample belongs to a study of beta chain features in type 1 diabetes listed by TCRdb under 2018. Turning to the overall study: Patients and healthy donors did not differ in mean age, gender distribution, total cell number or subset yield. A total of 90 million to 120 million sorted cells were examined across all samples, and a strong correlation was observed between cell number per subset and RNA yield. The study compared the TCRB repertoires of sorted circulating CD4+ T cell subsets in recently diagnosed type 1 diabetes patients with those in matched healthy donors. Whereas all 28 donors provided naive and central memory subsets, regulatory and stem cell-like memory subsets were isolated from just 8 patients and about 8 healthy donors. Results and caveats for the whole study, not just this receptor: The naive, central memory and regulatory TCRB repertoires appeared to resemble one another more closely among patients than among healthy donors. Because cDNA was sequenced instead of genomic DNA, activated cells with high expression could be over-represented, although the groups did not differ in activation or CD3 levels. HLA sub-analyses involved small numbers of individuals, so any influence of HLA type on TCRB rearrangement remained unresolved. At VDJ recombination sites, patients with type 1 diabetes made fewer insertions and deleted more nucleotides, a pattern implying thymic rearrangement abnormalities. Type 1 diabetes patients showed a moderate but significant shortening of TCRB CDR3 length in all four CD4+ subsets. PCR may preferentially amplify shorter templates, but because patient and control samples were amplified and corrected together, any resulting skew would affect both groups equally.

The V end loses 1 base and the J end loses 4 bases, and a stretch of 12 bases separates them. The germline V gene sets CDR1 to LGHNA and CDR2 to YSLEER. The CDR3 measures 15 amino acids from cysteine to phenylalanine. Kept here is only the CDR3 DNA, which spans 45 bases and is read in frame from base 1. Each donor gave one peripheral blood draw, about 110 mL on average, collected into heparinised tubes. Using a panel that included CD45RO, CCR7, CD25, CD127, CD95 and CD27, naive, central memory, regulatory and stem cell-like memory CD4+ T cells were sorted on a BD FACSAria II. All sorted populations exceeded 95% purity. PBMCs were separated immediately by Lymphoprep density gradient centrifugation and were stained directly, without being cultured. To minimize batch effects, samples were stained and sorted in pairs, one healthy donor with one patient per experiment. The entire isolated RNA was reverse transcribed using the High Capacity cDNA Reverse Transcription Kit, and thus expressed TCRB transcripts were sequenced. Naive, central memory and regulatory T cell samples underwent deep immunoSEQ sequencing, averaging roughly 3.5 million total reads per sample. After sorted cells were lysed in RLT buffer, RNA was extracted with DNase-treated RNeasy Micro or Mini kits, with the choice depending on cell number. Each cell subset was processed separately to prevent cross-contamination, with patient and healthy donor samples processed together. The immunoSEQ multiplex PCR was used to amplify TCRB sequences from cDNA, yielding 87-bp fragments that span the CDR3 region. Sequencing of the amplicons was performed on the Illumina HiSeq platform. The authors' analysis ran thus. Synthetic template baselines were used to correct PCR bias computationally, reads within Hamming distance 2 were collapsed, and singletons that could not be merged were discarded. Reads were aligned to IMGT to assign V, D and J genes, CDR3 length, and insertions or deletions at six rearrangement sites. Within each subset, clonotype counts were normalized to sorted cell number, after which true diversity and Gini coefficients were computed with the tcR R package. The overlap coefficient, calculated on TCRB nucleotide sequences, was used to quantify repertoire sharing. As a proxy for the pre-selection repertoire, out-of-frame TCRB sequences from naive cells were analyzed. TCRdb provides this immuneACCESS table in a form limited to in-frame rearrangements. Some clones are lacking; in checked studies, under half of them reflect an unresolved V gene, and why the rest are absent is not known. D and trimming come from the DNA, and the V and J calls and clone size come from that table. Here the sample has fewer than 650,000 clones; less than 20% occur a single time. Approximately 0.093% of the sample is held by the ten biggest clonotypes.

The source of this sequence is a man aged 18-30 years in good health. The chain is made from TRBV4-3 and TRBJ2-3; possibly the D gene is TRBD1, per 6 matching bases. Sequencing was done on a sample of naive CD4+ T cells from blood. The intended sense of this specimen's cell subset or site label: true naive CD4+ T cells. The base sequence is TGCGCCAGCAGCCAAGGGCGACAGGCCCCAGATACGCAGTATTTT. It codes for CASSQGRQAPDTQYF.